Listed below are T cell receptor beta chains from one sample, sequenced in a study of cytomegalovirus exposure and HLA in healthy donors. Profiling relied on immunoSEQ multiplex PCR, and the TCRdb table lists in-frame clones only, not all of them. The sample comprises 85,000 to 100,000 clones, around 64% of which are singletons, and more than 2.5% rests with the top ten. The sequenced sample was PBMCs. The receptor source for this set is a man aged 55 to 70 in good health and CMV-seronegative. Both conserved end residues are part of each CDR3. The D gene is left open where the match is weak. Size is stated for part of the rows, as once, few or many counts, or as a class when the clone is expanded.

size	D	V	J	DNA	CDR3
NA	NA	TRBV19	TRBJ2-7	TGTGCCAGTAGTATAGTTGGGGGCCCAAGCTCCTACGAGCAGTACTTC	CASSIVGGPSSYEQYF
NA	TRBD2	TRBV4-2	TRBJ2-1	TGTGCCAGCAGCCAAGTACTAGCGATCAATGAGCAGTTCTTC	CASSQVLAINEQFF
NA	TRBD2	TRBV7-2	TRBJ2-3	TGTGCCAGCAGCCGGGGGGAAGATGTAGCGGGAGAGGCAGATACGCAGTATTTT	CASSRGEDVAGEADTQYF
few	NA	TRBV5-6	TRBJ1-2	TGTGCCAGCAGCTTGGGACATTCTAACTATGGCTACACCTTC	CASSLGHSNYGYTF
NA	TRBD1	TRBV13	TRBJ1-3	TGTGCCAGCAGCGTAACAGGGGTTCGCTCTGGAAACACCATATATTTT	CASSVTGVRSGNTIYF
NA	NA	TRBV7-2	TRBJ1-4	TGTGCCAGCAGCTTAATCGTCGGGGCTAATGAAAAACTGTTTTTT	CASSLIVGANEKLFF
NA	TRBD1	TRBV6-5	TRBJ1-5	TGTGCCAGCAAAGTCTTGGCAGGGGGGAATCAGCCCCAGCATTTT	CASKVLAGGNQPQHF
NA	NA	TRBV5-5	TRBJ1-3	TGTGCCAGCAGCTTTAAGTGGTCAGGGGCGAACTCTGGAAACACCATATATTTT	CASSFKWSGANSGNTIYF
NA	NA	TRBV7-9	TRBJ2-7	TGTGCCAGCAGCTCAGGGGGACTCTACGAGCAGTACTTC	CASSSGGLYEQYF
few	NA	TRBV5-4	TRBJ2-2	TGTGCCAGCAGCCCCCGGGGAGCGAACACCGGGGAGCTGTTTTTT	CASSPRGANTGELFF